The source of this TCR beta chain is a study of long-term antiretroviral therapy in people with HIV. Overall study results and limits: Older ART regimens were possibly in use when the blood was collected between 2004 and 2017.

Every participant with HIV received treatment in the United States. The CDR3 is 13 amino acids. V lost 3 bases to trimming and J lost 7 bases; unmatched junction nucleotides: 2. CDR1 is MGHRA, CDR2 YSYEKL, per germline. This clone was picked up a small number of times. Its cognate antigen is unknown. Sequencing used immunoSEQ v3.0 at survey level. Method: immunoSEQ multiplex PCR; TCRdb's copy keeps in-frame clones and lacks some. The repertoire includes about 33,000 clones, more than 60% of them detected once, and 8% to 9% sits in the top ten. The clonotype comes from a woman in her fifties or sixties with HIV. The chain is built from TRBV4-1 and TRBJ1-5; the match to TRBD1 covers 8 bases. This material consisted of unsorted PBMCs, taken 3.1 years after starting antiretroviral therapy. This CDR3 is CASSQDRVQPQHF. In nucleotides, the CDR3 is TGCGCCAGCAGCCAGGACAGGGTCCAGCCCCAGCATTTT.